A selection of T cell receptor beta chains follows, all from one sample in a study of cytomegalovirus exposure and HLA in healthy donors. Method: immunoSEQ multiplex PCR; TCRdb's copy keeps in-frame clones and lacks some. The table lists 100,000 to 150,000 clones, more than 75% of them singletons, with approximately 4.7% in the top ten. Sequenced sample: PBMCs. The receptor set was obtained from a woman in her twenties or thirties in good health and CMV-seronegative. CDR3s include the opening cysteine and the closing phenylalanine or tryptophan. A D gene is named only where the DNA matches it firmly. Size is omitted from some rows. Given values are once, few, many or a class for expanded clones.

V gene	D gene	J gene	clone size	CDR3 DNA	CDR3 protein
TRBV28	-	TRBJ1-1	-	TGTGCCAGCAGTTGGAGGGGGGGGCGGTCTGAAGCTTTCTTT	CASSWRGGRSEAFF
TRBV4-3	-	TRBJ2-7	-	TGCGCCAGCAGCCCTTCGTTGGGGGCCCCCTACGAGCAGTACTTC	CASSPSLGAPYEQYF
TRBV4-2	-	TRBJ1-4	-	TGTGCCAGCAGCCAAGATCTGGGGGCGGGTGAAAAACTGTTTTTT	CASSQDLGAGEKLFF
TRBV19	-	TRBJ2-7	-	TGTGCCAGTAGTATGGAAGACAGCCGATTAAACGAGCAGTACTTC	CASSMEDSRLNEQYF
TRBV15	TRBD1	TRBJ2-1	-	TGTGCCACCAGCAGCCGGGACAGGTTCTCGGACAATGAGCAGTTCTTC	CATSSRDRFSDNEQFF
TRBV5-1	-	TRBJ1-1	-	TGCGCCAGCAGCTTGGAGCTTCCCCACGGGACTGAAGCTTTCTTT	CASSLELPHGTEAFF
TRBV27	-	TRBJ2-1	-	TGTGCCAGCAGTTTATCGGTCAGCAATGAGCAGTTCTTC	CASSLSVSNEQFF
TRBV6-6	-	TRBJ2-1	-	TGTGCCAGCAGCCCGGACAGATACAATGAGCAGTTCTTC	CASSPDRYNEQFF
TRBV11-2	-	TRBJ2-7	-	TGTGCCAGCAGACTCACGGGGGTCCACGAGCAGTACTTC	CASRLTGVHEQYF
TRBV28	TRBD1	TRBJ1-2	-	TGTGCCAGCAGTCCAAGGGACAGAATGTACTATGGCTACACCTTC	CASSPRDRMYYGYTF
TRBV4-3	-	TRBJ2-5	-	TGCGCCAGCAGCCCGACCACTATTGACAGTCAGTACTTC	CASSPTTIDSQYF
TRBV5-1	TRBD1	TRBJ2-3	-	TGCGCCAGCAGCAACAGGGGGGGCACAGATACGCAGTATTTT	CASSNRGGTDTQYF
TRBV9	TRBD2	TRBJ2-3	-	TGTGCCAGCAGCGTTAGCGGGGGGGCTTTCACAGATACGCAGTATTTT	CASSVSGGAFTDTQYF
TRBV9	-	TRBJ1-2	-	TGTGCCAGCAGCGTAGAACAGTTCCATGGCTACACCTTC	CASSVEQFHGYTF
TRBV29-1	-	TRBJ2-2	-	TGCAGCGCCATACAGGGAACCGGGGAGCTGTTTTTT	CSAIQGTGELFF
TRBV29-1	TRBD1	TRBJ1-5	-	TGCAGCGTTGCGGACAGGGACCGGCATCAGCCCCAGCATTTT	CSVADRDRHQPQHF
TRBV7-9	TRBD1	TRBJ2-6	-	TGTGCCAGCAGCGTAAAGGGACAGGGGGCAACTGGGGCCAACGTCCTGACTTTC	CASSVKGQGATGANVLTF
TRBV5-1	TRBD1	TRBJ2-1	-	TGCGCCAGCAGCTTGGGAGGGGGCCACAATGAGCAGTTCTTC	CASSLGGGHNEQFF
TRBV4-3	TRBD2	TRBJ2-1	few	TGCGCCAGCAGCCAAGATAGGGCGGGAGGTCTCGTGCAGTTCTTC	CASSQDRAGGLVQFF
TRBV5-1	-	TRBJ2-2	-	TGCGCCAGCAGCTTGGTCGTCGGGAACACCGGGGAGCTGTTTTTT	CASSLVVGNTGELFF
TRBV11-2	TRBD2	TRBJ2-5	-	TGTGCCAGCGCCCGGGGGACTAGCGGACAACGCATGGCGACCCAGTACTTC	CASARGTSGQRMATQYF
TRBV18	-	TRBJ2-3	-	TGTGCCAGCTCACTCCGGAGTACAGATACGCAGTATTTT	CASSLRSTDTQYF
TRBV20-1	-	TRBJ1-5	-	TGCAGTGCTAGCTGGAGTCAGCCCCAGCATTTT	CSASWSQPQHF
TRBV30	-	TRBJ1-5	-	TGTGCCTGGAGAGCCCCGGGGGGAGACAGCAATCAGCCCCAGCATTTT	CAWRAPGGDSNQPQHF
TRBV6-5	TRBD1	TRBJ1-2	once	TGTGCCAGCAGTTACGGGACAGACTATGGCTACACCTTC	CASSYGTDYGYTF
TRBV4-3	TRBD2	TRBJ2-2	-	TGCGCCAGCAGCCAAGCGGGAGGGCCTGCCGGGGAGCTGTTTTTT	CASSQAGGPAGELFF
TRBV7-8	TRBD1	TRBJ1-1	-	TGTGCCAGCAGCTCGGGACAGGGGAATTGGAACACTGAAGCTTTCTTT	CASSSGQGNWNTEAFF